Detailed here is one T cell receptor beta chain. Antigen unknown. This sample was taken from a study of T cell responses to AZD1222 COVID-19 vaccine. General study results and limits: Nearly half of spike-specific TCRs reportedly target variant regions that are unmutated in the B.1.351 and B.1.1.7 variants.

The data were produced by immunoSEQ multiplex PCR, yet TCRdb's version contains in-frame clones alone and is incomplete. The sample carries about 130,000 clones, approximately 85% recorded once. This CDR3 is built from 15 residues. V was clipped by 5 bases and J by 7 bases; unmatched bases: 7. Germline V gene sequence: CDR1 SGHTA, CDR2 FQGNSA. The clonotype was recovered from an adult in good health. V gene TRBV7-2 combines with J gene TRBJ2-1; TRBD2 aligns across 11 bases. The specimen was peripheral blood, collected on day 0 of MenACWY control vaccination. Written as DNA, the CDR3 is TGTGCCAGCAGCCAGGTAGCGGGAGGGCCAAATGAGCAGTTCTTC. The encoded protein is CASSQVAGGPNEQFF.